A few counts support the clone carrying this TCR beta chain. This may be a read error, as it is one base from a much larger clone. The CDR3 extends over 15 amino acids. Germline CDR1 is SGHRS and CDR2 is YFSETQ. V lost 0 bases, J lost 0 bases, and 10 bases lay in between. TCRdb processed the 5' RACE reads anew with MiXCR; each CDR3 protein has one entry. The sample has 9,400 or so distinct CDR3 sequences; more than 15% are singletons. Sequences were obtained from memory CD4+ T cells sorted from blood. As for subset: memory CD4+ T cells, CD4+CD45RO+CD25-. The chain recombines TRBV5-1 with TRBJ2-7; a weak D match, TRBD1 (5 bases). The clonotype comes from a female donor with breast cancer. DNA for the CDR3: TGCGCCAGCAGCTTGGTGACAGCGAGCTCCTACGAGCAGTACTTC. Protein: CASSLVTASSYEQYF.